The rows below give T cell receptor beta chains drawn from one sample of a study of CD8+CD57+ T cells in acquired aplastic anemia. TCRdb re-called the reads through MiXCR, storing one row per CDR3 protein. This sample carries around 200,000 distinct CDR3 sequences, 48% of them seen once, and the ten largest clones take about 1.7%. The sequencing sample was made of sorted CD4+, CD8+, or CD8+CD57+ T cells (not recorded which) from PBMCs. These receptors were taken from a human donor with aplastic anemia. CDR3s include the opening cysteine and the closing phenylalanine or tryptophan. Each record gives: D gene, V gene, clone size, J gene, CDR3 protein, CDR3 DNA. A D gene is named only where the DNA matches it firmly. Clone size is stated in some rows and not others, as once, few, many or a class when expanded.

TRBD1,TRBV10-3,NA,TRBJ1-2,CAISPGTVYGYTF,TGTGCCATCAGCCCCGGGACAGTTTATGGCTACACCTTC
TRBD2,TRBV2,many,TRBJ2-1,CASSQLAGGPGEQFF,TGTGCCAGCAGTCAACTAGCGGGGGGGCCTGGTGAGCAGTTCTTC
TRBD1,TRBV6-1,many,TRBJ1-1,CASTKRGTGNTEAFF,TGTGCCAGCACCAAAAGGGGGACAGGGAACACTGAAGCTTTCTTT
TRBD2,TRBV2,NA,TRBJ2-7,CATELAGVSYEQYF,TGTGCCACGGAATTAGCGGGGGTCTCCTACGAGCAGTACTTC
TRBD2,TRBV15,NA,TRBJ2-1,CATSRATSGRDGNEQFF,TGTGCCACCAGCAGAGCGACTAGCGGGAGGGATGGCAATGAGCAGTTCTTC
NA,TRBV6-2/TRBV6-3,many,TRBJ2-1,CATRTPPEQFF,TGTGCCACGAGGACCCCCCCTGAGCAGTTCTTC
NA,TRBV29-1,NA,TRBJ1-3,CSVGQSSGNTIYF,TGCAGCGTTGGTCAGAGCTCTGGAAACACCATATATTTT
NA,TRBV6-4,many,TRBJ1-1,CASSDLPNTEAFF,TGTGCCAGCAGTGACCTGCCGAACACTGAAGCTTTCTTT
TRBD1,TRBV7-3,NA,TRBJ2-3,CASSPTGAGDTQYF,TGTGCCAGCAGCCCGACAGGGGCAGGAGATACGCAGTATTTT
NA,TRBV29-1,NA,TRBJ2-1,CSGSPGHHTSEQFF,TGCAGCGGAAGCCCGGGACACCATACGTCTGAGCAGTTCTTC
NA,TRBV24-1,once,TRBJ1-6,CATSEQAGNQPLHF,TGTGCCACCAGTGAGCAGGCTGGCAATCAGCCCCTCCACTTT
NA,TRBV29-1,NA,TRBJ2-7,CSVVRGRTYEQYF,TGCAGCGTTGTAAGGGGCCGGACCTACGAGCAGTACTTC
TRBD1,TRBV11-1,few,TRBJ1-6,CASSLVSRWGDRVWGSPLHF,TGTGCCAGCAGCTTAGTGAGTCGGTGGGGGGACAGGGTCTGGGGTTCACCCCTCCACTTT
TRBD2,TRBV6-1,once,TRBJ2-7,CASSEVIAGGREQYF,TGTGCCAGCAGTGAAGTAATAGCGGGGGGGCGCGAGCAGTACTTC
NA,TRBV10-2,NA,TRBJ2-2,CASSPENTGELFF,TGCGCCAGCAGCCCCGAGAACACCGGGGAGCTGTTTTTT
NA,TRBV19,many,TRBJ1-5,CASSMGDYSNQPQHF,TGTGCCAGTAGTATGGGAGATTATAGCAATCAGCCCCAGCATTTT
NA,TRBV11-1,NA,TRBJ2-1,CASSLGGGFNNEQFF,TGTGCCAGCAGCTTAGGTGGGGGCTTTAACAATGAGCAGTTCTTC
NA,TRBV29-1,NA,TRBJ1-1,CSAEGRLTEAFF,TGCAGCGCCGAGGGTCGTCTCACTGAAGCTTTCTTT
NA,TRBV5-1,many,TRBJ1-2,CASSEGSYGYTF,TGCGCCAGCAGCGAGGGGAGCTATGGCTACACCTTC
NA,TRBV10-3,NA,TRBJ2-7,CAISGNSYEQYF,TGTGCCATCAGCGGCAACTCCTACGAGCAGTACTTC
TRBD2,TRBV5-1,many,TRBJ2-7,CASSSGGRTSYEQYF,TGCGCCAGCAGCTCTGGCGGGAGGACCTCCTACGAGCAGTACTTC
NA,TRBV28,few,TRBJ2-6,CASIPAVGTGANVLTF,TGTGCCAGCATCCCCGCGGTGGGAACTGGGGCCAACGTCCTGACTTTC
NA,TRBV20-1,many,TRBJ1-6,CSATSRNSPLHF,TGCAGTGCTACCAGCAGGAATTCACCCCTCCACTTT
NA,TRBV3-1,many,TRBJ2-1,CASSQASNEQFF,TGTGCCAGCAGCCAGGCTAGCAATGAGCAGTTCTTC
TRBD1,TRBV5-5,many,TRBJ2-7,CASSLYRPRSDRAPYEQYF,TGTGCCAGCAGCTTGTATCGTCCCCGCTCGGACAGGGCACCCTACGAGCAGTACTTC
TRBD1,TRBV10-3,NA,TRBJ2-7,CAISEGQGYEQHF,TGTGCCATCAGTGAGGGACAGGGCTACGAGCAGCACTTC
TRBD2,TRBV24-1,few,TRBJ2-3,CATSDRGGLTDTQYF,TGTGCCACCAGTGATCGCGGGGGACTCACAGATACGCAGTATTTT
NA,TRBV10-3,NA,TRBJ2-2,CAISESPTGELFF,TGTGCCATCAGTGAGTCTCCAACCGGGGAGCTGTTTTTT
NA,TRBV18,NA,TRBJ1-6,CASSPPDTVSPLHF,TGTGCCAGCTCACCACCAGATACGGTTTCACCCCTCCACTTT
NA,TRBV2,NA,TRBJ2-7,CASRGGTQAYEQYF,TGTGCCAGCAGGGGGGGGACACAAGCCTACGAGCAGTACTTC
TRBD1,TRBV15,NA,TRBJ2-7,CATSRGSDRVGEQYF,TGTGCCACCAGCAGAGGATCCGACAGGGTGGGCGAGCAGTACTTC
TRBD1,TRBV5-1,NA,TRBJ2-2,CASSSGQGGPTGELFF,TGCGCCAGCAGCTCGGGACAGGGGGGACCGACCGGGGAGCTGTTTTTT
NA,TRBV20-1,NA,TRBJ1-3,CSAGDAPRTGNTIYF,TGCAGTGCTGGAGACGCTCCGAGAACTGGAAACACCATATATTTT
NA,TRBV15,NA,TRBJ2-3,CATSGDLPTQYF,TGTGCCACCAGCGGAGATCTTCCTACGCAGTATTTT
NA,TRBV2,NA,TRBJ2-7,CASTRSNYEQYF,TGTGCCAGCACCAGGTCGAACTACGAGCAGTACTTC
TRBD1,TRBV7-6,NA,TRBJ1-5,CASSLQGASGQPQHF,TGTGCCAGCAGCTTACAGGGGGCATCTGGACAGCCCCAGCATTTT
NA,TRBV5-1,NA,TRBJ2-3,CASSEIGDTQYF,TGCGCCAGCAGCGAAATCGGGGATACGCAGTATTTT
TRBD2,TRBV10-3,NA,TRBJ2-2,CAGTSGRSGTGELFF,TGTGCCGGGACTAGCGGGCGGTCGGGCACCGGGGAGCTGTTTTTT
TRBD1,TRBV19,many,TRBJ2-7,CASSMDRVRTTYEQYF,TGTGCCAGTAGTATGGACAGGGTCCGAACGACCTACGAGCAGTACTTC
TRBD2,TRBV11-2,few,TRBJ2-2,CASSPRTSGYTGELFF,TGTGCCAGCAGCCCTAGAACTAGCGGTTACACCGGGGAGCTGTTTTTT
NA,TRBV14,once,TRBJ2-7,CASSRQEAYEQYF,TGTGCCAGCAGCCGACAAGAGGCCTACGAGCAGTACTTC
NA,TRBV29-1,many,TRBJ1-1,CSVVAVEAFF,TGCAGCGTTGTTGCGGTTGAAGCTTTCTTT
NA,TRBV2,NA,TRBJ2-7,CASSEAARGEQYF,TGTGCCAGCAGTGAAGCGGCCAGGGGCGAGCAGTACTTC
NA,TRBV7-9,few,TRBJ2-2,CASSLLSGELFF,TGTGCCAGCAGCTTACTTAGCGGGGAGCTGTTTTTT
NA,TRBV2,NA,TRBJ2-7,CASSVGAGIYRQYF,TGTGCCAGCAGTGTAGGGGCGGGGATCTACAGGCAGTACTTC
NA,TRBV7-6,NA,TRBJ1-1,CASSLSQGTGAFF,TGTGCCAGCAGCTTAAGTCAGGGGACTGGAGCTTTCTTT
NA,TRBV20-1,many,TRBJ2-1,CSARAGQISYNEQFF,TGCAGTGCTAGGGCGGGGCAGATCTCCTACAATGAGCAGTTCTTC
TRBD2,TRBV19,many,TRBJ2-5,CASSPAGTSGETQYF,TGTGCCAGTAGTCCCGCCGGGACTAGCGGGGAGACCCAGTACTTC
NA,TRBV6-4,NA,TRBJ1-1,CASSNGVEGGRGTEAFF,TGTGCCAGCAGTAACGGGGTGGAGGGGGGTCGAGGCACTGAAGCTTTCTTT
NA,TRBV19,many,TRBJ2-1,CASSTTANNEQFF,TGTGCCAGTAGCACGACAGCCAACAATGAGCAGTTCTTC
NA,TRBV6-1,NA,TRBJ1-1,CASEPRWGSNTEAFF,TGTGCCAGCGAGCCCAGGTGGGGCTCGAACACTGAAGCTTTCTTT
NA,TRBV5-5,NA,TRBJ1-2,CASGLIWEVSYGYTF,TGTGCCAGCGGCCTTATATGGGAGGTGAGCTACGGCTACACCTTC
TRBD2,TRBV7-7,NA,TRBJ2-1,CASSLGTSGSPEQFF,TGTGCCAGCAGCTTAGGGACTAGCGGGAGCCCTGAGCAGTTCTTC
NA,TRBV24-1,NA,TRBJ1-5,CATSDPSGLQPQHF,TGTGCCACCAGTGATCCCTCCGGTTTGCAGCCCCAGCATTTT
NA,TRBV9,many,TRBJ2-5,CASSAPPPQETQYF,TGTGCCAGCAGCGCCCCTCCCCCACAAGAGACCCAGTACTTC
TRBD1,TRBV12-3/TRBV12-4,NA,TRBJ2-7,CASRTRTGPSEQYF,TGTGCCAGCAGAACCCGGACAGGGCCCTCCGAGCAGTACTTC
TRBD1,TRBV7-2,many,TRBJ2-5,CASSQGVVETQYF,TGTGCCAGCAGCCAGGGGGTGGTTGAGACCCAGTACTTC